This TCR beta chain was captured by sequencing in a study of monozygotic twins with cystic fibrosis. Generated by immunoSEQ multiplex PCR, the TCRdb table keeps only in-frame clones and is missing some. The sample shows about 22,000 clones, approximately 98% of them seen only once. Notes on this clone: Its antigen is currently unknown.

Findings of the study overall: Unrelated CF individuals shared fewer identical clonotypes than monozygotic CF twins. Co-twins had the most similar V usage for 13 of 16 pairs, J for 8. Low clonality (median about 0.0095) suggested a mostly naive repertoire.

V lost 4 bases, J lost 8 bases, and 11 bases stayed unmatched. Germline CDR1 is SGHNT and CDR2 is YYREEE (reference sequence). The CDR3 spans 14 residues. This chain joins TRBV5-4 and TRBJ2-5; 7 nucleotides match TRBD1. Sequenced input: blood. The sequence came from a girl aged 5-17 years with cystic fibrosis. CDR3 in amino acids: CASSLPGQKGTQYF. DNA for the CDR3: TGTGCCAGCAGCCTGCCGGGACAGAAGGGTACCCAGTACTTC.